These 13 T cell receptor beta chains came from one sample sequenced in a study of cytomegalovirus exposure and HLA in healthy donors. 13 Jbeta primers and 60 Vbeta primers were used for the PCR. Only in-frame clones appear in the TCRdb table, and some are missing; sequencing was by immunoSEQ multiplex PCR. The sample includes about 170,000 clones, 65% to 75% of them seen just once. Sequenced input: PBMCs. These receptors all come from a human donor in good health.

V usage is TRBV7-9 and J usage is TRBJ1-2; D remains unclear. V was trimmed by 3 bases and J by 2 bases, leaving 7 bases between them. Germline V CDR1 and CDR2: SEHNR, FQNEAQ (reference sequence). The CDR3 spans 13 residues. The CDR3 DNA sequence: TGTGCCAGCAGCTTTCAGGTGAACTATGGCTACACCTTC. This encodes CASSFQVNYGYTF.

This clone has only one observation. The chain has TRBV19 and TRBJ2-3, with D perhaps TRBD2 (7 bases). V was pared by 3 bases and J by 1 base, with 14 bases between. The CDR3 loop spans 16 amino acids. Germline-derived CDR1 and CDR2 are LNHDA and SQIVND (reference sequence). CDR3 sequence reads: CASSITAGARTDTQYF. The CDR3 DNA reads TGTGCCAGTAGTATCACGGCGGGGGCCCGCACAGATACGCAGTATTTT.

CDR3 nucleotides: TGCGCCAGCAGCCCGTCCCCACCCGGGACACAGCCCTACGAGCAGTACTTC. This sequence encodes CASSPSPPGTQPYEQYF. V gene TRBV5-1 combines with J gene TRBJ2-7; maybe TRBD1 (6 bases). The V end was cut by 4 bases, the J end by 2 bases, with 22 bases between. This CDR3 contains 17 residues. Germline CDR1 SGHRS, CDR2 YFSETQ.

This rearrangement joins TRBV7-2 to TRBJ2-5, with D maybe TRBD1 (5 bases). CDR1 and CDR2 from the germline V gene are SGHTA and FQGNSA. The length of the CDR3 is 11 residues. V was pared by 6 bases and J by 7 bases, with 9 bases between. CDR3 in amino acids: CASRVRGTQYF. CDR3 DNA: TGTGCCAGCAGAGTTAGGGGGACCCAGTACTTC.

This clone has only a few counts. In the same sample, other DNA sequences code for this CDR3. The J gene is TRBJ2-2, the V gene TRBV19, with D possibly matching TRBD1 (5 bases). CDR3 length equals 13 residues. The germline V gene encodes CDR1 LNHDA and CDR2 SQIVND (reference sequence). With 5 bases removed from V and 5 bases from J, the gap between germline ends came to 9 bases. The CDR3 DNA is TGTGCCAGTAGTGGACAAAGGACCGGGGAGCTGTTTTTT. Protein sequence: CASSGQRTGELFF.

V usage is TRBV5-1 and J usage is TRBJ1-1; TRBD1 agrees at 10 bases. Germline-derived CDR1 and CDR2 are SGHRS and YFSETQ. This CDR3 contains 15 residues. With 4 bases clipped from V and 5 bases from J, the junction kept 8 bases outside the gene matches. CDR3 region: CASSPIWTGGTEAFF. The CDR3 DNA reads TGCGCCAGCAGCCCTATCTGGACAGGGGGTACTGAAGCTTTCTTT.

V gene TRBV9 combines with J gene TRBJ1-6, with 11 bases aligning to TRBD1. This CDR3 contains 15 residues. V trimming: 2 bases; J trimming: 15 bases; junction bases outside the gene matches: 10. Germline CDR1 SGDLS, CDR2 YYNGEE. The CDR3 region is CASSVTSGQGDVLHF. CDR3 nucleotides: TGTGCCAGCAGCGTCACTTCGGGACAGGGGGACGTCCTCCACTTT.

V gene TRBV11-3 combines with J gene TRBJ2-7; 11 bases are a match to TRBD2. The CDR3 consists of 16 residues. CDR1 and CDR2 from the germline V gene are SGHNT and YENEEA. Trimming removed 5 bases from V and 2 bases from J; junction bases left unmatched: 8. CDR3 sequence (DNA): TGTGCCAGCAGCGATGTTACTAGCGGGGGACCCTACGAGCAGTACTTC. Its protein is CASSDVTSGGPYEQYF.

CDR3 region: CASRAGQDTEAFF. The CDR3 DNA is TGTGCCAGCAGGGCAGGACAGGACACTGAAGCTTTCTTT. The chain couples TRBV6-5 to TRBJ1-1, with 7 bases aligning to TRBD1. The CDR3 spans 13 residues. V was pared by 6 bases and J by 3 bases, with 4 bases of the junction left unmatched. Germline values: CDR1 MNHEY, CDR2 SVGAGI.

V and J are TRBV30 and TRBJ2-7; D is possibly TRBD1 (6 bases). Trimming took 1 base from V and 1 from J, leaving 11 bases between them. This CDR3 region has 14 residues. Germline loops: CDR1 GTSNPN, CDR2 SVGIG (reference sequence). This CDR3 reads CAWSAAQGSYEQYF. The CDR3, as DNA: TGTGCCTGGAGTGCCGCACAGGGTTCCTACGAGCAGTACTTC.

This rearrangement joins TRBV4-1 to TRBJ2-3, with TRBD1 as a possible D gene (6 bases). Trimming took off 1 base at V and 5 bases at J, with 7 bases between the two ends. The germline V gene has CDR1 MGHRA and CDR2 YSYEKL. There are 13 residues in the CDR3. The CDR3 sequence: CASSQGDKDTQYF. The CDR3 DNA reads as TGCGCCAGCAGCCAAGGGGACAAAGATACGCAGTATTTT.

The rearrangement links TRBV27 to TRBJ1-1; D is possibly TRBD1 (6 bases). V lost 6 bases, J lost 8 bases, and 19 bases lay in between. The CDR3 extends over 14 amino acids. Germline V lookup: CDR1 MNHEY, CDR2 SMNVEV (reference sequence). This chain's CDR3 is CASRDPGQTHEAFF. The CDR3 coding sequence is TGTGCCAGCAGGGACCCCGGACAGACACACGAAGCTTTCTTT.

This clone has just a few counts. One end of the junction is discordant with germline, which a read error may explain. This chain connects TRBV5-1 to TRBJ2-5; D is unresolved. The CDR3 is 14 residues long. In germline, CDR1 is SGHRS, CDR2 YFSETQ. The CDR3: CASSLITATETQYF. The CDR3 coding sequence is TGTGCCAGCAGCTTGATAACTGCAACAGAGACCCAGTACTTC.